These 20 T cell receptor beta chains came from one sample sequenced in a study of blood T cells in healthy people across ages. Sample-barcoded 5' priming and a J-beta primer mix drove a second PCR of roughly 7 to 11 cycles. Each CDR3 protein is one row after TCRdb ran MiXCR on the 5' RACE reads. Of roughly 1 million distinct CDR3 sequences listed, roughly a quarter were seen once; the top ten hold about 0.72%. These data are also associated with another study on T cells of mothers and their children.

Sequencing was carried out using blood. Receptor source: a girl aged 2-10 years in good health.

The rearrangement links TRBV27 to TRBJ2-5; TRBD2 agrees at 12 bases. Germline loops: CDR1 MNHEY, CDR2 SMNVEV (reference sequence). V shed 5 bases, J shed 5 bases, and the junction held 12 bases outside the gene matches. This CDR3 comprises 17 residues. CDR3 region: CASSPLAGGPVRETQYF. The CDR3 region has the DNA TGTGCCAGCAGTCCGCTAGCGGGAGGGCCAGTGCGGGAGACCCAGTACTTC.

The CDR3 bases are TGTGCCAGCAGTGCGGGACAGCTTCTTTCCTACAATGAGCAGTTCTTC. It yields the protein CASSAGQLLSYNEQFF. The chain employs TRBV6-1 and TRBJ2-1, with 7 bases fitting TRBD1. The CDR3 covers 16 residues. Germline values: CDR1 MNHNS, CDR2 SASEGT. J was trimmed by 1 base and V by 4 bases; bases with no gene match: 7.

This clonotype has ten or more counts. The CDR3 spells CASSSGTAGEQYF. The CDR3 DNA reads as TGCGCCAGCAGCTCCGGGACAGCGGGCGAGCAGTACTTC. V usage is TRBV5-1 and J usage is TRBJ2-7; perhaps TRBD1 as D (7 bases). V lost 3 bases and J lost 6, with 13 bases in between. The CDR3 consists of 13 residues. Germline V gene sequence: CDR1 SGHRS, CDR2 YFSETQ. Full variable domain (missing parts from reference TRBV5-1 and TRBJ2-7): KAGVTQTPRYLIKTRGQQVTLSCSPISGHRSVSWYQQTPGQGLQFLFEYFSETQRNKGNFPGRFSGRQFSNSRSEMNVSTLELGDSALYLCASSSGTAGEQYFGPGTRLTVT.

This clonotype was observed many times. The chain recombines TRBV7-2 with TRBJ1-3; D is uncertain. V lost 5 bases to trimming and J lost 4 bases, with 9 bases between them. CDR1 and CDR2 from the germline V gene are SGHTA and FQGNSA. The CDR3 length is 13 residues. CDR3 protein: CASSPLAGNTIYF. The CDR3 nucleotides are TGTGCCAGCAGCCCCCTTGCGGGAAACACCATATATTTT.

The chain uses TRBV29-1 and TRBJ1-2, with D maybe TRBD1 (5 bases). Trimming took off 0 bases at V and 8 bases at J, with 13 bases between the two ends. The CDR3 runs 13 residues. The germline gives CDR1 SQVTM, CDR2 ANQGSEA. For the CDR3, the DNA is TGCAGCGTTGAAGATACTGCAGGGTCGGGCTACACCTTC. Protein sequence: CSVEDTAGSGYTF.

A few counts support this clonotype. The genes are TRBV29-1 and TRBJ2-5; no firm D call. Per germline, CDR1 SQVTM and CDR2 ANQGSEA. This CDR3 is built from 11 residues. Trimming shortened V by 2 bases and J by 2 bases, and 3 bases separated the two germline ends. This CDR3 is CSVEIQETQYF. The CDR3 DNA sequence: TGCAGCGTTGAAATACAAGAGACCCAGTACTTC.

The rearrangement joins TRBV7-8 to TRBJ2-1; 12 positions match TRBD2. The J segment lost 1 base and the V segment lost 3 bases, leaving 7 bases of the junction unmatched. The CDR3 has 18 amino acids. Germline V gene data show CDR1 as SGHVS and CDR2 as FQNEAQ. The CDR3 spells CASSFRTSGNRSYNEQFF. Written as DNA, the CDR3 is TGTGCCAGCAGCTTCAGGACTAGCGGGAATAGGTCCTACAATGAGCAGTTCTTC.

The chain is built from TRBV29-1 and TRBJ1-1; maybe TRBD1 (5 bases). Trimming left V 7 bases short and J 1 base short, with 10 bases between. Germline V gene sequence: CDR1 SQVTM, CDR2 ANQGSEA. This CDR3 is built from 12 residues. DNA for the CDR3: TGCAGCGCAGAGACAGCGAACACTGAAGCTTTCTTT. Translation gives CSAETANTEAFF.

This sequence joins TRBV12-3 or TRBV12-4 and TRBJ1-1, with D unresolved. This CDR3 has 15 amino acids. The V gene lost 1 base and the J gene lost 4 bases, with 13 bases spanning the gap. CDR3 protein: CASSLGEGSFTEAFF. The CDR3 DNA sequence: TGTGCCAGCAGTTTAGGGGAAGGATCCTTCACTGAAGCTTTCTTT.

DNA for the CDR3: TGCGCCAGCAGCTTGGAAGCAGCGGGGGCCTACGAGCAGTACTTC. Encoded protein: CASSLEAAGAYEQYF. The V and J genes are TRBV5-1 and TRBJ2-7; 8 nucleotides match TRBD2. The germline V gene encodes CDR1 SGHRS and CDR2 YFSETQ. This CDR3 comprises 15 residues. Trimming took 0 bases from V and 2 from J; bases not matched to a gene: 4. Full variable domain (rest looked up from reference TRBV5-1 and TRBJ2-7): KAGVTQTPRYLIKTRGQQVTLSCSPISGHRSVSWYQQTPGQGLQFLFEYFSETQRNKGNFPGRFSGRQFSNSRSEMNVSTLELGDSALYLCASSLEAAGAYEQYFGPGTRLTVT.

This clonotype showed up just a few times. The rearrangement links TRBV29-1 to TRBJ1-2; D is unresolved. Germline V gives CDR1 SQVTM, CDR2 ANQGSEA. The CDR3 is 13 amino acids. Trimming stripped 4 bases from V and 0 bases from J, with 9 bases between. CDR3 DNA: TGCAGCGTTGCCGGAATCACTAACTATGGCTACACCTTC. Its translation: CSVAGITNYGYTF. Filled out from reference TRBV29-1 and TRBJ1-2, the complete variable domain reads SAVISQKPSRDICQRGTSLTIQCQVDSQVTMMFWYRQQPGQSLTLIATANQGSEATYESGFVIDKFPISRPNLTFSTLTVSNMSPEDSSIYLCSVAGITNYGYTFGSGTRLTVV.

The chain carries TRBV5-1 and TRBJ1-5, with 8 positions matching TRBD1. Germline CDR1 and CDR2: SGHRS and YFSETQ. The length of the CDR3 is 17 residues. Trimming cost V 6 bases and J 2 bases; bases outside gene matches: 13. Here the CDR3 reads CASNSLVAGGGNQPQHF. The CDR3 DNA reads TGCGCCAGCAACTCCCTGGTGGCAGGGGGCGGCAATCAGCCCCAGCATTTT. Drawing the rest from reference TRBV5-1 and TRBJ1-5, the complete variable domain is KAGVTQTPRYLIKTRGQQVTLSCSPISGHRSVSWYQQTPGQGLQFLFEYFSETQRNKGNFPGRFSGRQFSNSRSEMNVSTLELGDSALYLCASNSLVAGGGNQPQHFGDGTRLSIL.

This rearrangement joins TRBV29-1 to TRBJ1-1; D is ambiguous. V was shortened by 6 bases and J by 0 bases, with 11 bases between the two germline ends. CDR3 length: 13 residues. Germline assignment: CDR1 SQVTM and CDR2 ANQGSEA. The CDR3 DNA is TGCAGCGTATCAATGATCCTGAACACTGAAGCTTTCTTT. Its translation is CSVSMILNTEAFF.

The chain links TRBV24-1 to TRBJ2-1; a weak D match, TRBD1 (6 bases). Germline V CDR1 and CDR2: KGHDR, SFDVKD. The V end lost 3 bases, the J end lost 5 bases, and 22 bases lay between the germline ends. The CDR3 totals 18 residues. The CDR3 is CATSDPSPVGGPNNEQFF. DNA of the CDR3: TGTGCCACCAGTGATCCATCCCCCGTTGGGGGCCCCAACAATGAGCAGTTCTTC.

The V and J genes are TRBV28 and TRBJ2-1, with TRBD2 matching 9 bases. V lost 1 base to trimming and J lost 6 bases; unmatched junction nucleotides: 7. The CDR3 covers 16 residues. Germline values: CDR1 MDHEN, CDR2 SYDVKM. CDR3 sequence reads: CASSLSGTSWFNEQFF. CDR3 DNA sequence: TGTGCCAGCAGTTTATCTGGGACTAGCTGGTTCAATGAGCAGTTCTTC.

This clonotype was seen a single time. The gene calls are TRBV5-1 and TRBJ2-3; D may be TRBD2 (6 bases). Germline CDR1 and CDR2: SGHRS and YFSETQ. V was pared by 2 bases and J by 5 bases, with 9 bases between. The CDR3 is made up of 13 amino acids. CDR3 protein: CASSFTGEDTQYF. The CDR3 coding sequence is TGCGCCAGCAGCTTTACGGGAGAAGATACGCAGTATTTT.

The chain is built from TRBV20-1 and TRBJ2-5; TRBD1 is a possible D gene (6 bases). The V gene's germline CDR1 is DFQATT and CDR2 SNEGSKA (reference sequence). V was shortened by 4 bases and J by 3 bases, with 9 bases between the two germline ends. The CDR3 consists of 12 residues. This chain's CDR3 is CSAKRTEETQYF. The CDR3 nucleotides read TGCAGTGCTAAAAGGACAGAAGAGACCCAGTACTTC.

This clonotype has a handful of counts. This chain connects TRBV3-1 to TRBJ2-1; 14 bases align to TRBD2. Germline CDR1 is LGHDT and CDR2 is YNNKEL (reference sequence). The CDR3 sequence is 17 residues long. V lost 3 bases, J lost 6 bases, and 7 bases stayed unmatched. CDR3 in DNA: TGTGCCAGCAGCCATCCGGCCGGGACTAGCGGGAGCAATGAGCAGTTCTTC. This sequence encodes CASSHPAGTSGSNEQFF.

The V gene is TRBV7-2, the J gene TRBJ1-3; the match to TRBD1 covers 9 bases. This CDR3 has 17 residues. Trimming took 5 bases from V and 0 from J; bases not matched to a gene: 8. Germline CDR1 reads SGHTA; CDR2 reads FQGNSA. The CDR3 bases are TGTGCCAGCAGCCCCGTCGGGACAGGGCTCTCTGGAAACACCATATATTTT. This encodes CASSPVGTGLSGNTIYF.

The chain uses TRBV6-2 or TRBV6-3 and TRBJ2-7, with D tentatively TRBD1 (5 bases). V was shortened by 0 bases and J by 6 bases, with 12 bases between the two germline ends. There are 14 residues in the CDR3. Germline V gene lookup returns CDR1 MNHEY and CDR2 SVGEGT. CDR3 bases: TGTGCCAGCAGTTACTCGCAGGGTGTCTCCGAGCAGTACTTC. Protein product: CASSYSQGVSEQYF.